This record looks at one TCR beta chain sequence and its context. The germline V and J ends were trimmed by 7 bases and 1 base, with 19 bases remaining between them. Germline V lookup: CDR1 DFQATT, CDR2 SNEGSKA (reference sequence). The CDR3 spans 15 residues. This entry is derived from a study of T-cell memory formation after mild COVID-19. MiXCR, run by TCRdb on the 5' RACE reads, gives a single entry per CDR3 protein. The table lists about 190,000 distinct CDR3 sequences, approximately 20% of them singletons. The sample comprised PBMCs or a T cell subset sorted from them (not recorded which). This chain joins TRBV20-1 and TRBJ1-1; possibly TRBD1 for D (5 bases). The receptor comes from an adult woman who had mild COVID-19 (a few samples of this study predate the infection). Cell type and time point are not known. Here the CDR3 reads CSVRQSSMWNTEAFF. The CDR3 nucleotides read TGCAGTGTCAGACAGTCCAGTATGTGGAACACTGAAGCTTTCTTT.